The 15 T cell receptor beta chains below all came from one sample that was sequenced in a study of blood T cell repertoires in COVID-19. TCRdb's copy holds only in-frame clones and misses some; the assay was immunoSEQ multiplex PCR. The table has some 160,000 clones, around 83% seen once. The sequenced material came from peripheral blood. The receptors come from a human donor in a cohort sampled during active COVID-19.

The CDR3 DNA sequence: TGTGCCAGCTCAGCAGGACCTGGAGGTTCTGGAAACACCATATATTTT. This translates into CASSAGPGGSGNTIYF. The chain recombines TRBV18 with TRBJ1-3; D is unresolved. CDR1 and CDR2 from the germline V gene are KGHSH and LQKENI. CDR3 length: 16 residues. The V and J ends lost 5 bases and 1 base respectively, with 15 bases between them.

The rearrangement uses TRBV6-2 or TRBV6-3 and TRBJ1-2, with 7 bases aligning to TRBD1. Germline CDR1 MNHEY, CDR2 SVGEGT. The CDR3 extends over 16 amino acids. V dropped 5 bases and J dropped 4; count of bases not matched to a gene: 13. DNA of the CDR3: TGTGCCAGCAGTAAAGGGGGCGGGACGGCGCCCTATGGCTACACCTTC. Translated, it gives CASSKGGGTAPYGYTF.

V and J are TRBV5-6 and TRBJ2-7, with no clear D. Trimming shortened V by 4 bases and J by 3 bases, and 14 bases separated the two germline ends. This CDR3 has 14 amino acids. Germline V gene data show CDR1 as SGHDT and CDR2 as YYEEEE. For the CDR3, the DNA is TGTGCCAGCAGCCCCCAAAGACTGGTCTACGAGCAGTACTTC. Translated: CASSPQRLVYEQYF.

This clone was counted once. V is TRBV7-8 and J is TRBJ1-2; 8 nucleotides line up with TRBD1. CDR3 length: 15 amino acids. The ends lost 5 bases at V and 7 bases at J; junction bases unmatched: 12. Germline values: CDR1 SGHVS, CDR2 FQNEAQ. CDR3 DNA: TGTGCCAGCAGCCTGACGGGGGGACAGGAGGGTGGCTACACCTTC. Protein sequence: CASSLTGGQEGGYTF.

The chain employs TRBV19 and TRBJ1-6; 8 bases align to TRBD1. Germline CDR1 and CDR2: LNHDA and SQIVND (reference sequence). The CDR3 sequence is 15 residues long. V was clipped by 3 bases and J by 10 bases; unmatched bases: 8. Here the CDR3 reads CASSIGQGLGSPLHF. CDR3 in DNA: TGTGCCAGTAGTATCGGACAGGGTTTAGGATCACCCCTCCACTTT.

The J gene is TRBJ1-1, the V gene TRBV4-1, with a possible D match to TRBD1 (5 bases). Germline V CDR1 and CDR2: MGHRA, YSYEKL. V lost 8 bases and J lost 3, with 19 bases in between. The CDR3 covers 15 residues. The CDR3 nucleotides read TGCGCCAGCCGTGATATAGGGGAGGGGCACACTGAAGCTTTCTTT. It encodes CASRDIGEGHTEAFF.

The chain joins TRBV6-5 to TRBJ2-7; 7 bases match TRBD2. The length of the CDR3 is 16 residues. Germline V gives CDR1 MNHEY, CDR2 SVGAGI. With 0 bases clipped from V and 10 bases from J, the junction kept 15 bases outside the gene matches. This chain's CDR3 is CASSYSSLAVGLGQYF. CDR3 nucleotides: TGTGCCAGCAGTTACTCGTCCCTAGCGGTGGGTCTGGGACAGTACTTC.

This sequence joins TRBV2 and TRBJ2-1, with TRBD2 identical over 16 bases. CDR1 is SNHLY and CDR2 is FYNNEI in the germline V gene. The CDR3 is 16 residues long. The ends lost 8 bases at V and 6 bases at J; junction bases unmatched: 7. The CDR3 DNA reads TGTGCCAGCCGGCCGGGACTAGCGGGGGGGCTCAATGAGCAGTTCTTC. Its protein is CASRPGLAGGLNEQFF.

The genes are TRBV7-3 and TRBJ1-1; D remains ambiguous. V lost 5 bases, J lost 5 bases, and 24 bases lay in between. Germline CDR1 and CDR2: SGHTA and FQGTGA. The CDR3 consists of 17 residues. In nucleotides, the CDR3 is TGTGCCAGCAGCCCAAAAGGCGGCAGAGAGGCTAAAACTGAAGCTTTCTTT. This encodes CASSPKGGREAKTEAFF. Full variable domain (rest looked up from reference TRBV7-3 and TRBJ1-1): GAGVSQTPSNKVTEKGKYVELRCDPISGHTALYWYRQSLGQGPEFLIYFQGTGAADDSGLPNDRFFAVRPEGSVSTLKIQRTERGDSAVYLCASSPKGGREAKTEAFFGQGTRLTVV.

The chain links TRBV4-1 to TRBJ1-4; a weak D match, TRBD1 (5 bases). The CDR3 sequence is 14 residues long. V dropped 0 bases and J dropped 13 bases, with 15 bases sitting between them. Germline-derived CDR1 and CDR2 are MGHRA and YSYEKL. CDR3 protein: CASSQDQGRKGLFF. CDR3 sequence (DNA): TGCGCCAGCAGCCAAGACCAGGGTCGAAAGGGACTGTTTTTT.

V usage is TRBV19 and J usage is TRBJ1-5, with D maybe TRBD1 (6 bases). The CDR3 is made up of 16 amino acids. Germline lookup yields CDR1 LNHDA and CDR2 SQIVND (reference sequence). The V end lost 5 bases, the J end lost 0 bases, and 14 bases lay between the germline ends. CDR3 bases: TGTGCCAGTAGTTCTACCGGGACAAATAGCAATCAGCCCCAGCATTTT. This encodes CASSSTGTNSNQPQHF.

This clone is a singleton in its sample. The CDR3 is CASSAAERDTQYF. The CDR3 DNA reads TGTGCCAGCAGCGCGGCAGAGCGAGATACGCAGTATTTT. This chain joins TRBV9 and TRBJ2-3; D unresolved. Trimming removed 3 bases from V and 5 bases from J, with 10 bases in between. Germline V gene lookup returns CDR1 SGDLS and CDR2 YYNGEE. The CDR3 contains 13 residues.

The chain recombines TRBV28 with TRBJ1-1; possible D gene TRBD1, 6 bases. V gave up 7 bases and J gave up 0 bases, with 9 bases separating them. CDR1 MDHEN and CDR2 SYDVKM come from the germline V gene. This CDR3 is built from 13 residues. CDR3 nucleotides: TGTGCCAGCAACAGGGCTTTGAACACTGAAGCTTTCTTT. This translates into CASNRALNTEAFF.

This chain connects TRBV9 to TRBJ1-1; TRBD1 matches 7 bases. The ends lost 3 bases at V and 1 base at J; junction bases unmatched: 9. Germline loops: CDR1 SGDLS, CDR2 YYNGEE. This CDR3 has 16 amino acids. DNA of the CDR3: TGTGCCAGCAGCGGACAGGGTCGTTGGGGGAACACTGAAGCTTTCTTT. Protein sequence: CASSGQGRWGNTEAFF.

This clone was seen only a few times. The CDR3 region is CASYKRLSYEQYF. Written as DNA, the CDR3 is TGTGCCAGTTATAAGCGGCTATCCTACGAGCAGTACTTC. This chain connects TRBV19 to TRBJ2-7, with D perhaps TRBD2 (5 bases). CDR1 and CDR2 from the germline V gene are LNHDA and SQIVND (reference sequence). Trimming took 8 bases from V and 1 from J, leaving 12 bases between them. The CDR3 is 13 residues long.